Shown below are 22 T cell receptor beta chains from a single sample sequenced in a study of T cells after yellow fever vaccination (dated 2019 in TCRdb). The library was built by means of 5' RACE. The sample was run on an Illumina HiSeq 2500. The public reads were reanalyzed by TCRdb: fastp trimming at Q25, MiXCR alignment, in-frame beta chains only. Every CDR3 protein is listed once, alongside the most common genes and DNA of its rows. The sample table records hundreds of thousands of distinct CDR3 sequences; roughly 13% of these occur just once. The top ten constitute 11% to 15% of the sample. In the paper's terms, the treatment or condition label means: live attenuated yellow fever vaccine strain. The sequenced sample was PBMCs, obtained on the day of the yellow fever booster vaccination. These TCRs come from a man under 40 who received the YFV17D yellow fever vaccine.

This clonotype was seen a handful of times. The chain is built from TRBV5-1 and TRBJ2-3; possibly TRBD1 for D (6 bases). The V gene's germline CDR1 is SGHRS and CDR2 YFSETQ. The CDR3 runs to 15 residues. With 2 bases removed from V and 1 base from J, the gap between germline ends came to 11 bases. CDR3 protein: CASSFHGTRTDTQYF. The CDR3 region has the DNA TGCGCCAGCAGCTTCCACGGGACACGCACAGATACGCAGTATTTT.

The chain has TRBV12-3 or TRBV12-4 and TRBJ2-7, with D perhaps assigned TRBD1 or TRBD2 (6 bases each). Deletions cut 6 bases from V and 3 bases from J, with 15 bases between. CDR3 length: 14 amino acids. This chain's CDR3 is CASSWGDIVYEQYF. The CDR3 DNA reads TGTGCCAGCAGCTGGGGGGACATCGTCTACGAGCAGTACTTC.

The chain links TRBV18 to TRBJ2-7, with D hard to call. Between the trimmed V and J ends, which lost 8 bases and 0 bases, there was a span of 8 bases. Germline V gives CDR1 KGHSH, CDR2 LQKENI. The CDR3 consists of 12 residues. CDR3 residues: CASMSSSYEQYF. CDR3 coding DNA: TGTGCCAGCATGTCGAGCTCCTACGAGCAGTACTTC.

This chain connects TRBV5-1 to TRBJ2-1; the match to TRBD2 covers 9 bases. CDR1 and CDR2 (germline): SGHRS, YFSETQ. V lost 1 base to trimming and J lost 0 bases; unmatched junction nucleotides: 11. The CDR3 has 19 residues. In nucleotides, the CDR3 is TGCGCCAGCAGCTTGCGGGTTAGGCTAGCGGGAACCTCCTACAATGAGCAGTTCTTC. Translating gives CASSLRVRLAGTSYNEQFF.

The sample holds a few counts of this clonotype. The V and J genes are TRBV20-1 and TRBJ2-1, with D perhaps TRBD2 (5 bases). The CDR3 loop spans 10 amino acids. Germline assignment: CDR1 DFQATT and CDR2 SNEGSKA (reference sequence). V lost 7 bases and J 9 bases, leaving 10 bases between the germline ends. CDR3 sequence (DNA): TGCAGTGTTGTGGGAGTTGAGCAGTTCTTC. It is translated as CSVVGVEQFF.

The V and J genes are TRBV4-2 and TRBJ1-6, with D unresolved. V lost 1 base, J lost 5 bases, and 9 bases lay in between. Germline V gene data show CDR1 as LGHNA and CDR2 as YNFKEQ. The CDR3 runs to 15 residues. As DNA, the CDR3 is TGTGCCAGCAGCCAAGGCCAGCCGAATAATTCACCCCTCCACTTT. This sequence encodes CASSQGQPNNSPLHF.

The CDR3 sequence is CSAHTGTSGYQDTQYF. CDR3 sequence (DNA): TGCAGTGCCCATACCGGGACTAGCGGTTATCAGGATACGCAGTATTTT. The chain links TRBV20-1 to TRBJ2-3, with 11 bases lining up with TRBD2. The germline V gene has CDR1 DFQATT and CDR2 SNEGSKA (reference sequence). V lost 6 bases, J lost 6 bases, and 14 bases stayed unmatched. CDR3 length equals 16 residues.

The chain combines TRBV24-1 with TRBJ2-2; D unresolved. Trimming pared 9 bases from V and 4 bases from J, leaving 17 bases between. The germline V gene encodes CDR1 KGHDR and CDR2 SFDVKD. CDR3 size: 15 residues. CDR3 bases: TGTGCCACCTCAGGATTAGGGAAGGTCACCGGGGAGCTGTTTTTT. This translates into CATSGLGKVTGELFF.

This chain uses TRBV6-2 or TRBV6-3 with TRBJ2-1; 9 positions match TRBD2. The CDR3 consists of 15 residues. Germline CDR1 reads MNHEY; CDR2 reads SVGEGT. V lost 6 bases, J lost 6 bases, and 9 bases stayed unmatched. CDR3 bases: TGTGCCAGCAGCTCCCTAGCGGGATCCCCCAATGAGCAGTTCTTC. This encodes CASSSLAGSPNEQFF.

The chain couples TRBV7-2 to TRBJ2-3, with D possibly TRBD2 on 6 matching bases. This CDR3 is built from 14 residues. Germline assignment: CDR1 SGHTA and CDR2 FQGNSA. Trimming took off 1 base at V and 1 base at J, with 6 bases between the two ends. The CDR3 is CASSLVAGTDTQYF. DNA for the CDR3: TGTGCCAGCAGCTTAGTAGCGGGCACAGATACGCAGTATTTT.

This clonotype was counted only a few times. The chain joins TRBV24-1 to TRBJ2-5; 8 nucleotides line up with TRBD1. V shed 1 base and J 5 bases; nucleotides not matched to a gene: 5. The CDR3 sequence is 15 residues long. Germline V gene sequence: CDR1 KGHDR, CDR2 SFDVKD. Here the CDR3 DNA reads TGTGCCACCAGTGATTTAACCGGGACAGGCGAGACCCAGTACTTC. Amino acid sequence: CATSDLTGTGETQYF.

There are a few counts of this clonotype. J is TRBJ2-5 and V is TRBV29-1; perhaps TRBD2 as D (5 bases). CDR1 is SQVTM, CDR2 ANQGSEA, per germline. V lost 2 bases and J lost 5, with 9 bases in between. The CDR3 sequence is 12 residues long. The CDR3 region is CSVEPGLETQYF. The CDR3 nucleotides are TGCAGCGTTGAACCGGGATTGGAGACCCAGTACTTC.

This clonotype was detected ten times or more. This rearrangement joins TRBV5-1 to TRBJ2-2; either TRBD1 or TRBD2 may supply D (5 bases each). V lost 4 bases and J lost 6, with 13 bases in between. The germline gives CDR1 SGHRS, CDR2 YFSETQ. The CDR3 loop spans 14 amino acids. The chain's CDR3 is CASSPMGDSGELFF. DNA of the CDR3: TGCGCCAGCAGCCCAATGGGGGATTCCGGGGAGCTGTTTTTT.

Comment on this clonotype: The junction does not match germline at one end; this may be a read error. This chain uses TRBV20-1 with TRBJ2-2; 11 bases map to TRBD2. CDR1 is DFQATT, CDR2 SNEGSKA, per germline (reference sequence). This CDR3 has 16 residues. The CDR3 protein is CCARDLAGGPTGELFF. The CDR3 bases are TGCTGTGCTAGAGATTTAGCGGGAGGGCCTACCGGGGAGCTGTTTTTT.

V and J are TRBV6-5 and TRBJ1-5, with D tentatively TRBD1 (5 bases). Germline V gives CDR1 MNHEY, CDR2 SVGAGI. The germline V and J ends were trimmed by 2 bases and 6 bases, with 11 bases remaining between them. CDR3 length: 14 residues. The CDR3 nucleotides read TGTGCCAGCAGTTACGATGGGGGAAGTCAGCCCCAGCATTTT. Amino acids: CASSYDGGSQPQHF.

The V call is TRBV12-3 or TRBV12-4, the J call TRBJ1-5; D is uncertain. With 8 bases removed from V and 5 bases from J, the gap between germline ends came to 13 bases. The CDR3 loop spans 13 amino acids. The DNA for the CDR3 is TGTGCCAGCCGATTGGAAAGGTATCAGCCCCAGCATTTT. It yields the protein CASRLERYQPQHF.

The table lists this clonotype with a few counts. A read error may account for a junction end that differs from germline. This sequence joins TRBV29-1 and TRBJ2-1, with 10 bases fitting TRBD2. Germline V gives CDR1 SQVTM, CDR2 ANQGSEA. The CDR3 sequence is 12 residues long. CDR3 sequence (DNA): TGCAGCGACACCACTAGCGGGACACGCCAAGACTTC. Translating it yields CSDTTSGTRQDF.

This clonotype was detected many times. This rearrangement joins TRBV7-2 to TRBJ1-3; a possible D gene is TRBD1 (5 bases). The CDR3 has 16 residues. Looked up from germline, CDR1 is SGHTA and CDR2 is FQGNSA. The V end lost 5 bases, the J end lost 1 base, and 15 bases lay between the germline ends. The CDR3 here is CASSPKRGTSGNTIYF. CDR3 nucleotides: TGTGCCAGCAGCCCAAAGAGGGGCACATCTGGAAACACCATATATTTT.

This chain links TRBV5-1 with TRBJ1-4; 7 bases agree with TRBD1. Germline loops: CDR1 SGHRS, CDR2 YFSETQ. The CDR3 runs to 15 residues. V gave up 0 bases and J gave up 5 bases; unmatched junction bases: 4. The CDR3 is CASSLDRGGNEKLFF. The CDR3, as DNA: TGCGCCAGCAGCTTGGACAGGGGCGGGAATGAAAAACTGTTTTTT.

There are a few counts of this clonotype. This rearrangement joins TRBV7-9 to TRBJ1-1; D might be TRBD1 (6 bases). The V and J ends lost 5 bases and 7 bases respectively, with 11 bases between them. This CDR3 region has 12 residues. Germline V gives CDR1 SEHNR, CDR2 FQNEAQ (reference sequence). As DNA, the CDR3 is TGTGCCAGCAGCGGCAGGGGTGTTGAAGCTTTCTTT. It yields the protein CASSGRGVEAFF.

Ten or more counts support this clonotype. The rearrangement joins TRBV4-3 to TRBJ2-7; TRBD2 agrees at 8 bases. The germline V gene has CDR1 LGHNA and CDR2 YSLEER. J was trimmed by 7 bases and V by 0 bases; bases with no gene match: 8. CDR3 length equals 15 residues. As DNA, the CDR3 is TGCGCCAGCAGCCAAGACCCTCTAGCGGGTAGGGAGCAGTACTTC. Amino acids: CASSQDPLAGREQYF.

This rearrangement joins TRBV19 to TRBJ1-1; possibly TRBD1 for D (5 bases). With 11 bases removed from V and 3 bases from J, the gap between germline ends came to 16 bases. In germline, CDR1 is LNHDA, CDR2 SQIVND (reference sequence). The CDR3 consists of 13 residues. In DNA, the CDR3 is TGTGCCGTGGGGGAGGGGCCTTACACTGAAGCTTTCTTT. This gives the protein CAVGEGPYTEAFF. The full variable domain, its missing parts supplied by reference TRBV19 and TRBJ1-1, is DGGITQSPKYLFRKEGQNVTLSCEQNLNHDAMYWYRQDPGQGLRLIYYSQIVNDFQKGDIAEGYSVSREKKESFPLTVTSAQKNPTAFYLCAVGEGPYTEAFFGQGTRLTVV.